This TCR beta chain was identified in a study of CD8 T cells in Susac syndrome. Study findings and constraints: It was acknowledged in the study that the number of individuals who were included in its TCR sequencing and HLA analysis was relatively small.

Details on this clonotype: No antigen is known for it.

The RNA, about 0.5 to 1 ug, was put through reverse transcription using random hexamers. Amplification of TCR beta CDR3 used immunoSEQ multiplex PCR across 54 Vbeta and 13 Jbeta. One entry per CDR3 protein results from TCRdb running MiXCR on the immunoSEQ multiplex PCR reads. The sample has approximately 190,000 distinct CDR3 sequences, roughly 95% seen once. TEMRA cells underwent FACS enrichment and CD8+ and CD4+ T cells underwent negative isolation. The sample taken for sequencing was CD4+ T cells from PBMCs. This TCR came from a human donor with Susac syndrome.

This CDR3 reads CSAPTETYEQYF. The DNA for the CDR3 is TGCAGTGCCCCGACGGAGACCTACGAGCAGTACTTC. This chain connects TRBV20-1 to TRBJ2-7, with D unresolved. The CDR3 covers 12 residues. The V gene's germline CDR1 is DFQATT and CDR2 SNEGSKA (reference sequence). Trimming cost V 6 bases and J 2 bases, with 11 bases left between them.